One sample yielded the 25 T cell receptor beta chains listed below, sequenced in a study of radiotherapy plus CTLA-4 blockade in lung cancer. TCRdb's copy holds only in-frame clones and misses some; the assay was immunoSEQ multiplex PCR. In the table there are 65,000 to 100,000 clones, 83% of which are singletons. Sequencing used peripheral blood, obtained from a patient treated with radiotherapy plus ipilimumab. The receptors were sampled from a human donor with non-small cell lung cancer who had stable disease on radiotherapy plus ipilimumab.

This chain joins TRBV9 and TRBJ2-7; no definite D call. In germline, CDR1 is SGDLS, CDR2 YYNGEE. Trimming took 0 bases from V and 4 from J, leaving 11 bases between them. The CDR3 is made up of 14 amino acids. CDR3 amino acids: CASSVGGRSYEQYF. CDR3 bases: TGTGCCAGCAGCGTAGGTGGCCGGTCGTACGAGCAGTACTTC.

Only one count was recorded for this clone. The chain employs TRBV6-5 and TRBJ1-2; a possible D gene is TRBD1 (5 bases). Germline V gene sequence: CDR1 MNHEY, CDR2 SVGAGI. The CDR3 is made up of 12 amino acids. Trimming took 4 bases from V and 5 from J, leaving 8 bases between them. CDR3 sequence: CASSSDRYGYTF. In nucleotides, the CDR3 is TGTGCCAGCAGTTCCGACAGATATGGCTACACCTTC.

This chain connects TRBV27 to TRBJ2-2; maybe TRBD2 (5 bases). Germline V gene lookup returns CDR1 MNHEY and CDR2 SMNVEV (reference sequence). Trimming removed 5 bases at V and 2 bases at J, with 9 bases between. The CDR3 runs to 14 residues. Here the CDR3 DNA reads TGTGCCAGCAGTCGGGATCTCAACACCGGGGAGCTGTTTTTT. Translation gives CASSRDLNTGELFF.

This clone has more than one count but fewer than ten. V is TRBV11-3 and J is TRBJ2-7; tentatively, D is TRBD1 or TRBD2 (7 bases each). Germline CDR1 SGHNT, CDR2 YENEEA. Trimming shortened V by 5 bases and J by 4 bases, and 18 bases separated the two germline ends. CDR3 length: 15 amino acids. The CDR3 nucleotides read TGTGCCAGCAGCACCCACCAGGGGGGGATTTACGAGCAGTACTTC. Its translation: CASSTHQGGIYEQYF.

The chain uses TRBV5-1 and TRBJ1-2; D may be TRBD1 (5 bases). Trimming took 5 bases from V and 4 from J, leaving 15 bases between them. Germline V gene lookup returns CDR1 SGHRS and CDR2 YFSETQ. The CDR3 consists of 14 residues. The CDR3 region has the DNA TGCGCCAGCAGGACAGAGGCGCTCGCCTATGGCTACACCTTC. Its translation: CASRTEALAYGYTF.

The rearrangement joins TRBV5-1 to TRBJ2-3, with D perhaps TRBD1 (5 bases). V was shortened by 4 bases and J by 1 base, with 7 bases between the two germline ends. Looked up from germline, CDR1 is SGHRS and CDR2 is YFSETQ. This CDR3 has 13 residues. CDR3 sequence (DNA): TGCGCCAGCAGCCTAGGGGGCACAGATACGCAGTATTTT. This codes for CASSLGGTDTQYF.

This clone came up a few times. The chain combines TRBV19 with TRBJ1-5, with TRBD1 as a possible D gene (5 bases). The CDR3 spans 15 residues. The germline gives CDR1 LNHDA, CDR2 SQIVND (reference sequence). V lost 4 bases and J lost 4, with 14 bases in between. CDR3 sequence reads: CASSTLGRQNQPQHF. The CDR3 DNA follows: TGTGCCAGTAGTACCTTGGGACGGCAAAATCAGCCCCAGCATTTT.

The rearrangement joins TRBV28 to TRBJ2-5; TRBD2 might be the D (5 bases). CDR1 is MDHEN and CDR2 is SYDVKM in the germline V gene. The CDR3 sequence is 14 residues long. Trimming took 5 bases from V and 0 from J, leaving 10 bases between them. The chain's CDR3 is CASSLSGYQETQYF. DNA of the CDR3: TGTGCCAGCAGTCTCTCGGGGTACCAAGAGACCCAGTACTTC. Supplemented by reference TRBV28 and TRBJ2-5, the full variable domain reads DVKVTQSSRYLVKRTGEKVFLECVQDMDHENMFWYRQDPGLGLRLIYFSYDVKMKEKGDIPEGYSVSREKKERFSLILESASTNQTSMYLCASSLSGYQETQYFGPGTRLLVL.

The chain uses TRBV10-1 and TRBJ2-3, with D possibly TRBD2 on 6 matching bases. Germline V gene lookup returns CDR1 WNHNN and CDR2 SYGVQD (reference sequence). Trimming took 5 bases from V and 9 from J, leaving 15 bases between them. The CDR3 totals 13 residues. CDR3 DNA: TGCGCCAGCAGTACCCCGGGAGCTAGAACGCAGTATTTT. Translation: CASSTPGARTQYF.

The V gene is TRBV10-3, the J gene TRBJ2-1; tentative D call: TRBD2 (6 bases). In germline, CDR1 is ENHRY, CDR2 SYGVKD. The CDR3 extends over 14 amino acids. Trimming took off 4 bases at V and 1 base at J, with 8 bases between the two ends. CDR3 sequence: CAISVGGSYNEQFF. In DNA, the CDR3 is TGTGCCATCAGTGTGGGGGGTTCCTACAATGAGCAGTTCTTC.

This clone has only one observation. The chain has TRBV9 and TRBJ2-3; no clear D gene. There are 12 residues in the CDR3. CDR1 and CDR2 (germline): SGDLS, YYNGEE. V shed 3 bases and J shed 6 bases, with 8 bases lying between them. This chain's CDR3 is CASSEARDTQYF. The CDR3 DNA reads as TGTGCCAGCAGCGAGGCTAGGGATACGCAGTATTTT.

This clone was detected only a few times. The chain is built from TRBV30 and TRBJ1-4; D gene unclear. The germline gives CDR1 GTSNPN, CDR2 SVGIG (reference sequence). The CDR3 extends over 14 amino acids. V was cut by 0 bases and J by 8 bases, with 13 bases left in between. CDR3 protein: CAWSVQLAGEKLFF. CDR3 in DNA: TGTGCCTGGAGTGTCCAGCTCGCGGGGGAAAAACTGTTTTTT. Full variable domain (rest looked up from reference TRBV30 and TRBJ1-4): SQTIHQWPATLVQPVGSPLSLECTVEGTSNPNLYWYRQAAGRGLQLLFYSVGIGQISSEVPQNLSASRPQDRQFILSSKKLLLSDSGFYLCAWSVQLAGEKLFFGSGTQLSVL.

In this sample, this clone turned up a few times. This rearrangement joins TRBV7-9 to TRBJ2-7; no definite D call. V was shortened by 0 bases and J by 5 bases, with 17 bases between the two germline ends. CDR3 length: 16 amino acids. Germline lookup yields CDR1 SEHNR and CDR2 FQNEAQ (reference sequence). Written as DNA, the CDR3 is TGTGCCAGCAGCTTAGCGTGGAACGTTCTGATGGACGAGCAGTACTTC. Translating gives CASSLAWNVLMDEQYF.

This rearrangement joins TRBV18 to TRBJ2-2; no clear D. V lost 2 bases to trimming and J lost 3 bases, with 10 bases between them. CDR1 and CDR2 (germline): KGHSH, LQKENI. This CDR3 spans 15 amino acids. The CDR3 sequence: CASSPASAHTGELFF. CDR3 sequence (DNA): TGTGCCAGCTCACCAGCAAGCGCTCACACCGGGGAGCTGTTTTTT.

V and J are TRBV7-3 and TRBJ2-5, with D possibly matching TRBD2 (6 bases). Germline CDR1 reads SGHTA; CDR2 reads FQGTGA. V shed 5 bases and J shed 1 base, with 11 bases lying between them. The CDR3 is made up of 14 amino acids. CDR3 nucleotides: TGTGCCAGCAGCCGGGGAGCGGGCCAAGAGACCCAGTACTTC. Its protein product is CASSRGAGQETQYF. The full variable domain, with the rest looked up from reference TRBV7-3 and TRBJ2-5, is GAGVSQTPSNKVTEKGKYVELRCDPISGHTALYWYRQSLGQGPEFLIYFQGTGAADDSGLPNDRFFAVRPEGSVSTLKIQRTERGDSAVYLCASSRGAGQETQYFGPGTRLLVL.

The rearrangement links TRBV7-2 to TRBJ2-7; D remains ambiguous. This CDR3 comprises 14 residues. CDR1 and CDR2 from the germline V gene are SGHTA and FQGNSA. Trimming took off 3 bases at V and 3 bases at J, with 12 bases between the two ends. The DNA of the CDR3 is TGTGCCAGCAGCTTGGATGCCAACGGCTACGAGCAGTACTTC. It translates to CASSLDANGYEQYF.

This chain links TRBV7-3 with TRBJ2-5, with TRBD2 identical over 11 bases. Trimming took 1 base from V and 5 from J; bases not matched to a gene: 3. This CDR3 is 15 amino acids long. Germline CDR1 and CDR2: SGHTA and FQGTGA. CDR3 loop: CASSLNSGRGETQYF. CDR3 nucleotide sequence: TGTGCCAGCAGCTTAAATAGCGGGAGGGGGGAGACCCAGTACTTC.

The J gene is TRBJ1-1, the V gene TRBV6-5; D remains ambiguous. Trimming took 4 bases from V and 2 from J, leaving 8 bases between them. Germline CDR1 is MNHEY and CDR2 is SVGAGI. The CDR3 sequence is 13 residues long. CDR3 nucleotide sequence: TGTGCCAGCAGTTCCTCAGCAAACACTGAAGCTTTCTTT. The encoded protein is CASSSSANTEAFF.

The CDR3 DNA reads TGTGCCAGCGCCCGGAGAGACGTCGGGGAGCAGTACTTC. It yields the protein CASARRDVGEQYF. V gene TRBV2 combines with J gene TRBJ2-7; D remains unclear. Trimming removed 8 bases at V and 7 bases at J, with 18 bases between. The CDR3 runs to 13 residues. CDR1 is SNHLY and CDR2 is FYNNEI in the germline V gene.

This chain uses TRBV19 with TRBJ1-5, with D tentatively TRBD1 (5 bases). The CDR3 length is 14 residues. Trimming left V 8 bases short and J 5 bases short, with 16 bases between. Germline V gene sequence: CDR1 LNHDA, CDR2 SQIVND (reference sequence). CDR3 in amino acids: CASQVRGVDQPQHF. CDR3 DNA sequence: TGTGCCAGTCAAGTGCGGGGGGTGGATCAGCCCCAGCATTTT.

This clone was counted a single time. The V gene is TRBV6-5, the J gene TRBJ1-1; TRBD1 agrees at 7 bases. The junction had 4 bases not matched to a gene; V was cut back by 2 bases and J by 1 base. Germline V gene lookup returns CDR1 MNHEY and CDR2 SVGAGI. CDR3 length: 15 residues. CDR3 nucleotides: TGTGCCAGCAGTTACACTGGGACAGAGAACACTGAAGCTTTCTTT. This sequence encodes CASSYTGTENTEAFF.

The chain employs TRBV7-2 and TRBJ2-3; the D call may be TRBD1 or TRBD2 (7 bases each). The V end lost 5 bases, the J end lost 6 bases, and 21 bases lay between the germline ends. CDR1 is SGHTA, CDR2 FQGNSA, per germline. The CDR3 consists of 16 residues. The CDR3 spells CASSQVPRGGTDTQYF. In DNA, the CDR3 is TGTGCCAGCAGCCAGGTCCCCAGGGGGGGAACCGATACGCAGTATTTT.

The V and J genes are TRBV9 and TRBJ2-7; D gene ambiguous. The CDR3 loop spans 13 amino acids. CDR1 and CDR2 from the germline V gene are SGDLS and YYNGEE. Trimming stripped 0 bases from V and 0 bases from J, with 4 bases between. The CDR3 DNA reads TGTGCCAGCAGCGTAGGGAACTCCTACGAGCAGTACTTC. The encoded protein is CASSVGNSYEQYF.

This chain connects TRBV28 to TRBJ1-3, with a tentative D call TRBD1 (5 bases). In germline, CDR1 is MDHEN, CDR2 SYDVKM. The V and J ends lost 3 bases and 4 bases respectively, with 10 bases between them. This CDR3 comprises 14 residues. CDR3: CASSFRGGGNTIYF. CDR3 DNA: TGTGCCAGCAGTTTCCGGGGCGGAGGAAACACCATATATTTT.

The table lists this clone with a count of one. This chain links TRBV30 with TRBJ2-1, with 10 bases identical to TRBD2. The germline CDR1 and CDR2 sequences are GTSNPN and SVGIG (reference sequence). The V and J ends lost 4 bases and 6 bases, in that order; junction bases with no gene match: 9. This CDR3 comprises 15 residues. The CDR3: CAWNRLAGVGNEQFF. DNA for the CDR3: TGTGCCTGGAATCGGCTAGCGGGAGTAGGCAATGAGCAGTTCTTC.